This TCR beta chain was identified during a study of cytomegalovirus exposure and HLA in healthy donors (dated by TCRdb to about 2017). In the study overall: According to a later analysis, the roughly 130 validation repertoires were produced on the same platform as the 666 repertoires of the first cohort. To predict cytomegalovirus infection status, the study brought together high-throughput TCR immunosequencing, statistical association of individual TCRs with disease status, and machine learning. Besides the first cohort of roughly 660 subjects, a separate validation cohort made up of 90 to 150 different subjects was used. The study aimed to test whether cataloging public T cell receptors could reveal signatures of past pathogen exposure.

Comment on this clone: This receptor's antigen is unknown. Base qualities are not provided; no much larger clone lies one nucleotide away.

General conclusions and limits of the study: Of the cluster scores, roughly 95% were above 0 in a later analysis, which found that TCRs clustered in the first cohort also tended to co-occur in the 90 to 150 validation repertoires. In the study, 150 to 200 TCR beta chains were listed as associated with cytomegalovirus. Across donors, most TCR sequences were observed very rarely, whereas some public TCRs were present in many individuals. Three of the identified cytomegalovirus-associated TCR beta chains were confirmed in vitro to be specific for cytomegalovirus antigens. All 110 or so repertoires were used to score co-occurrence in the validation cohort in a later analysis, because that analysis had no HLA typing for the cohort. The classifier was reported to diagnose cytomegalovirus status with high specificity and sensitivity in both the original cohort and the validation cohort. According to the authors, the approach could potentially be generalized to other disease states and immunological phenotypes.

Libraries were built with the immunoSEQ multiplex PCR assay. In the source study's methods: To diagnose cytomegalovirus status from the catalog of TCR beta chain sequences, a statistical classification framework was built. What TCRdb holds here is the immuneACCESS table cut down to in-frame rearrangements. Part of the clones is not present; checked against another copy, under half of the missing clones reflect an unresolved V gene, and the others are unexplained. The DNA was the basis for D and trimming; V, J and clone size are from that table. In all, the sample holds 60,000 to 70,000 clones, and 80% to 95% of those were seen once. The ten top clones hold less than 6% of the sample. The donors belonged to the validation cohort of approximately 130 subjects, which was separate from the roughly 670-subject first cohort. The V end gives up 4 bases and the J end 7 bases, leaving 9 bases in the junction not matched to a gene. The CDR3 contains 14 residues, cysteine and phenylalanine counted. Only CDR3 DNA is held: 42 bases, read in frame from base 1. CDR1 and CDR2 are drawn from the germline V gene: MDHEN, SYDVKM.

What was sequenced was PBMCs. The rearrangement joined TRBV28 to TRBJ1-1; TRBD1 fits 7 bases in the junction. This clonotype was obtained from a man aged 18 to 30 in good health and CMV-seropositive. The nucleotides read TGTGCCAGCAGTTATCAGGGGGGAGCTCTTGAAGCTTTCTTT. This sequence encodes CASSYQGGALEAFF.